The clone carrying this T cell receptor beta chain was observed a few times. This sample was taken from a study of early T cells in non-severe SARS-CoV-2 infection. The CDR3 is 17 residues long. The germline V gene has CDR1 SGHTA and CDR2 FQGNSA. Trimming shortened V by 2 bases and J by 3 bases, and 18 bases separated the two germline ends. TCRdb used MiXCR to reprocess the 5' RACE reads, holding one entry per CDR3 protein. The sample lists tens of thousands of distinct CDR3 sequences; 12% to 15% were seen once. The receptor comes from an adult who was a healthcare worker with PCR-confirmed SARS-CoV-2 infection or an uninfected control (not recorded which). The chain employs TRBV7-2 and TRBJ2-3; D is possibly TRBD1 or TRBD2 (5 bases each). The specimen was whole blood. The CDR3 reads CASSLTGTGYSTDTQYF. The DNA of the CDR3 is TGTGCCAGCAGCTTAACTGGGACCGGTTATAGTACAGATACGCAGTATTTT.